What follows are 15 T cell receptor beta chains derived from one specimen sequenced in a study of identical twins. TCRdb itself ran the 5' RACE reads through MiXCR, one entry per CDR3 protein. The sample shows about 530,000 distinct CDR3 sequences, more than 20% of them seen only once. These data also formed part of another study, on yellow fever vaccine responses in identical twins.

The sequenced material came from CD4+ T cells sorted from blood. These receptor sequences come from a woman aged 18-29 years in good health.

This chain links TRBV5-1 with TRBJ1-4, with D possibly being TRBD1 (5 bases). The CDR3 is 14 residues long. Germline CDR1 and CDR2: SGHRS and YFSETQ. Trimming removed 4 bases from V and 8 bases from J, with 15 bases in between. The DNA for the CDR3 is TGCGCCAGCAGCGTCAGGTGGGGGAAAGAAAAACTGTTTTTT. Translated: CASSVRWGKEKLFF.

This clonotype has only a few counts. The rearrangement joins TRBV5-1 to TRBJ2-3; D perhaps matches TRBD2 (5 bases). Deletions cut 3 bases from V and 1 base from J, with 9 bases between. The CDR3 is 14 residues long. CDR1 SGHRS and CDR2 YFSETQ come from the germline V gene. The CDR3 DNA sequence: TGCGCCAGCAGCTGGGAGTGGGGCACAGATACGCAGTATTTT. Its translation is CASSWEWGTDTQYF.

This clonotype appeared a few times. The chain joins TRBV16 to TRBJ1-1; no definite D call. The germline V gene encodes CDR1 KGHSY and CDR2 FQNENV. V was clipped by 0 bases and J by 8 bases, with 10 bases between them. CDR3 length equals 13 residues. The CDR3 loop is CASSQSQAQEAFF. The CDR3 nucleotides are TGTGCCAGCAGCCAATCGCAGGCCCAAGAAGCTTTCTTT.

The chain has TRBV6-2 or TRBV6-3 and TRBJ2-5, with D tentatively TRBD2 (5 bases). Trimming pared 6 bases from V and 1 base from J, leaving 12 bases between. Germline-derived CDR1 and CDR2 are MNHEY and SVGEGT. This CDR3 has 14 amino acids. CDR3 sequence reads: CASSYRRIQETQYF. The CDR3 DNA reads TGTGCCAGCAGCTATCGGAGGATCCAAGAGACCCAGTACTTC.

This chain's CDR3 is CATSDNTGSSLYEQYF. In DNA, the CDR3 is TGTGCCACCAGTGATAATACAGGGTCATCACTCTACGAGCAGTACTTC. The V call is TRBV24-1, the J call TRBJ2-7; tentative D call: TRBD1 (6 bases). The V and J ends lost 3 bases and 3 bases respectively, with 17 bases between them. The V gene's germline CDR1 is KGHDR and CDR2 SFDVKD. CDR3 length equals 16 residues.

This chain connects TRBV20-1 to TRBJ2-1, with 10 bases fitting TRBD1. The V gene's germline CDR1 is DFQATT and CDR2 SNEGSKA (reference sequence). Trimming at V came to 5 bases and at J to 3 bases, leaving 13 bases not matched to a gene. The CDR3 contains 17 residues. CDR3 bases: TGCAGTGCTTCGGGACAGGGGATCTTAGTGGGCTACAATGAGCAGTTCTTC. Translated, it gives CSASGQGILVGYNEQFF.

This clonotype has only a few counts. The rearrangement joins TRBV6-4 to TRBJ1-2; 7 bases line up with TRBD1. Germline CDR1 reads MRHNA; CDR2 reads SNTAGT. The CDR3 is 14 amino acids. J gave up 8 bases and V 2 bases, and 8 bases lay outside the gene matches. CDR3 bases: TGTGCCAGCAGTGACCAGACAGGGTTTAAAGGCTACACCTTC. Translation: CASSDQTGFKGYTF.

This chain links TRBV9 with TRBJ2-7; D ambiguous. Germline V gene lookup returns CDR1 SGDLS and CDR2 YYNGEE. The CDR3 is 15 residues long. Between the trimmed V and J ends, which lost 0 bases and 0 bases, there was a span of 10 bases. The CDR3 region is CASSVGPDNSYEQYF. DNA for the CDR3: TGTGCCAGCAGCGTAGGGCCCGATAACTCCTACGAGCAGTACTTC.

The chain recombines TRBV5-1 with TRBJ2-7, with 7 bases aligning to TRBD2. Germline trimming cut 0 bases from V and 1 base from J; bases unmatched to any gene: 13. Germline CDR1 reads SGHRS; CDR2 reads YFSETQ. The CDR3 loop spans 18 amino acids. CDR3 residues: CASSLAPPSGAGSYEQYV. For the CDR3, the DNA is TGCGCCAGCAGCTTGGCCCCCCCGAGCGGGGCGGGATCCTACGAGCAGTACGTC.

The J gene is TRBJ2-5, the V gene TRBV28; 12 nucleotides match TRBD2. Trimming cost V 6 bases and J 3 bases; bases outside gene matches: 5. The CDR3 extends over 15 amino acids. CDR1 MDHEN and CDR2 SYDVKM come from the germline V gene. The CDR3 DNA reads TGTGCCAGCAGGCCTAGCGGGGGGGCGAAAGAGACCCAGTACTTC. Residues: CASRPSGGAKETQYF.

V usage is TRBV5-1 and J usage is TRBJ2-1; 7 positions agree with TRBD1. From germline, CDR1 is SGHRS and CDR2 YFSETQ. This CDR3 spans 15 amino acids. Trimming took 1 base from V and 3 from J; bases not matched to a gene: 4. This CDR3 is CASSLLRQGYNEQFF. CDR3 in DNA: TGCGCCAGCAGCTTGCTACGACAGGGCTACAATGAGCAGTTCTTC.

The J gene is TRBJ2-7, the V gene TRBV20-1, with 7 bases that match TRBD2. The CDR3 is made up of 13 amino acids. V lost 3 bases, J lost 0 bases, and 2 bases stayed unmatched. Germline V CDR1 and CDR2: DFQATT, SNEGSKA (reference sequence). The CDR3 DNA reads as TGCAGTGCTAGGCGGGGGAGCTCCTACGAGCAGTACGTC. Protein: CSARRGSSYEQYV.

Only a few counts were recorded for this clonotype. CDR3 in DNA: TGTGCCAGCAGTCCTGGGACAGGGATTGGCTACACCTTC. Its protein is CASSPGTGIGYTF. The rearrangement links TRBV12-3 or TRBV12-4 to TRBJ1-2; 9 bases fit TRBD1. The CDR3 runs to 13 residues. The J segment lost 7 bases and the V segment lost 5 bases, leaving 5 bases of the junction unmatched.

This clonotype has a handful of counts. The chain uses TRBV3-1 and TRBJ2-5; no firm D call. The CDR3 has 14 amino acids. V lost 5 bases to trimming and J lost 2 bases, with 12 bases between them. From germline, CDR1 is LGHDT and CDR2 YNNKEL (reference sequence). In DNA, the CDR3 is TGTGCCAGCAGCGAGGCGGCCGGGCAAGAGACCCAGTACTTC. Amino acids: CASSEAAGQETQYF.

The J gene is TRBJ2-7, the V gene TRBV29-1; 7 bases fit TRBD2. Looked up from germline, CDR1 is SQVTM and CDR2 is ANQGSEA. Trimming at V came to 2 bases and at J to 0 bases, leaving 1 base not matched to a gene. This CDR3 has 13 amino acids. CDR3 amino acids: CSVELAASYEQYF. DNA of the CDR3: TGCAGCGTTGAACTAGCGGCCTCCTACGAGCAGTACTTC.